These T cell receptor beta chains were read from a single sample in a study of identical twins. TCRdb called the 5' RACE reads again in MiXCR, with one record for every CDR3 protein. In the table there are more than 650,000 distinct CDR3 sequences, around 5.7% of which are singletons. Sequencing used naive T cells sorted from blood. The source of these receptors is a man aged 18 to 30 in good health. CDR3s leave out the opening cysteine and the closing phenylalanine or tryptophan. D genes are given only for firm matches.

v_gene,j_gene,d_gene,CDR3aa
TRBV12-3/TRBV12-4,TRBJ2-5,NA,ASSLTGSQQETQY
TRBV11-2,TRBJ2-3,TRBD2,ASSSPWPAGDTDTQY
TRBV7-2,TRBJ1-4,TRBD1,ASSPGQGAEKLF
TRBV24-1,TRBJ2-5,TRBD1,ATSDPSTGVQETQY
TRBV4-3,TRBJ2-4,TRBD1,ASSQDGTVKNIQY
TRBV12-3/TRBV12-4,TRBJ2-2,TRBD1,ASSPQRTGGTGELF
TRBV27,TRBJ2-3,NA,ASSLRVGDTQY
TRBV5-1,TRBJ2-2,NA,ASSSGGRNTGELF
TRBV24-1,TRBJ2-1,NA,ATSDTGGSGEQF
TRBV30,TRBJ1-5,NA,AWSRGGRPQH
TRBV5-1,TRBJ2-3,NA,ASGITGTGLSDTQY
TRBV20-1,TRBJ2-3,NA,SASPTQGSTDTQY
TRBV24-1,TRBJ2-1,NA,ATSGSSYNEQF
TRBV7-8,TRBJ1-4,TRBD1,ASSFGTVQEKLF